This T cell receptor beta chain comes out of a study of glioma-infiltrating T cells. Whole-study findings and limits: Above-expected tissue-blood divergence occurred in all gliomas, most in low-grade ones. Only very few CDR3 sequences appeared in both tissue and blood.

The iRepertoire nested amplicon-rescue multiplex PCR amplified TCR alpha and beta CDR3s from RNA. Input was about 100-450 ng of tissue mRNA or PBMC total RNA. Via MiXCR, TCRdb re-called the multiplex PCR reads, giving one row per CDR3 protein. The top ten clones hold 27% of a sample with around 130,000 distinct CDR3 sequences, 24% of them seen once. The CDR3 consists of 15 residues. V lost 2 bases, J lost 1 base, and 11 bases lay in between. Germline CDR1 is SGHTA and CDR2 is FQGTGA. This clonotype was counted many times. Its antigen is as yet unknown. The sequence came from a human donor with low-grade glioma or glioblastoma, undergoing nonglioma brain surgery, or in good health (not recorded which). The sample was glioma tissue, nonneoplastic brain tissue, or PBMCs (not recorded which). This rearrangement joins TRBV7-3 to TRBJ1-1; D gene uncertain. The CDR3 here is CASSLYGGRNTEAFF. The CDR3, as DNA: TGTGCCAGCAGCTTATACGGAGGGAGGAACACTGAAGCTTTCTTT.